This passage covers 14 T cell receptor beta chains from one sample sequenced in a study of tumor and adjacent non-tumor tissue in lung cancer. TCRbeta libraries were built with three rounds of nested PCR, modified from ARM-PCR. TCRdb recomputed calls from the multiplex PCR reads with MiXCR, one row per CDR3 protein. Altogether approximately 110,000 distinct CDR3 sequences are present, 75% being singletons, with the ten largest covering 35% to 40%. RNA was extracted from bulk tissue without any cell sorting. The sequencing input was lung tumor tissue. The source is a woman aged 55-70 years with non-small cell lung cancer.

This clonotype was observed a few times. At one end, the junction sequence differs from germline, possibly due to a read error. The gene calls are TRBV11-3 and TRBJ1-1; D not certain. The CDR3 is made up of 15 amino acids. Germline loops: CDR1 SGHNT, CDR2 YENEEA. The DNA of the CDR3 is TGTGCCAGTAGCTTAGATTCGTGGAGAGGCACTGAAGCCTTCTTT. Protein: CASSLDSWRGTEAFF.

The sample holds one count of this clonotype. A single base separates this from a much larger clone, so it may be a read error. The CDR3 nucleotides are TGCAGTGCTATGGAGAACACTGAAGCTTTCTTT. Encoded protein: CSAMENTEAFF. The rearrangement uses TRBV20-1 and TRBJ1-1; D unresolved. V lost 4 bases and J 1 base, leaving 4 bases between the germline ends. Germline V gene lookup returns CDR1 DFQATT and CDR2 SNEGSKA (reference sequence). This CDR3 spans 11 amino acids.

This clonotype came up many times. J is TRBJ2-1 and V is TRBV28; unclear D gene. V shed 1 base and J shed 4 bases, with 2 bases lying between them. Germline V CDR1 and CDR2: MDHEN, SYDVKM. There are 12 residues in the CDR3. CDR3 nucleotide sequence: TGTGCCAGCAGTTTATCTTACAATGAGCAGTTCTTC. Translating it yields CASSLSYNEQFF.

J is TRBJ1-1 and V is TRBV19; D gene unclear. V was trimmed by 10 bases and J by 1 base, leaving 13 bases between them. Germline V lookup: CDR1 LNHDA, CDR2 SQIVND (reference sequence). CDR3 length: 13 amino acids. For the CDR3, the DNA is TGTGCCAATACCCTGGACTGGAACACTGAAGCTTTCTTT. Its protein product is CANTLDWNTEAFF.

Remarks on this clonotype: This likely comes from a read error, as the CDR3 has no conserved phenylalanine or tryptophan at its end. The DNA is left out, because the CDR3 cannot be placed on it with certainty; the CDR3 is given as TCRdb lists it. V gene TRBV29-1 combines with J gene TRBJ2-1. Germline CDR1 reads SQVTM; CDR2 reads ANQGSEA. The CDR3 length equals 9 residues, ends included. This CDR3 reads CSVGNELFC.

A note on this clonotype: A read error may produce the germline difference seen at one junction end. The CDR3 sequence is CSASGRPSYGQYF. CDR3 sequence (DNA): TGCAGTGCTTCCGGACGGCCTTCCTACGGGCAGTACTTC. The chain has TRBV20-1 and TRBJ2-7, with D unclear. Germline CDR1 reads DFQATT; CDR2 reads SNEGSKA (reference sequence). The length of the CDR3 is 13 residues.

The rearrangement joins TRBV4-3 to TRBJ2-7; no reliable D call. This CDR3 spans 14 amino acids. Trimming took 3 bases from V and 1 from J, leaving 10 bases between them. Per germline, CDR1 LGHNA and CDR2 YSLEER. In nucleotides, the CDR3 is TGCGCCAGCAGCCAGAATTTACAGTCCTACGAGCAGTACTTC. It yields the protein CASSQNLQSYEQYF.

This clonotype was observed many times. The chain couples TRBV5-5 to TRBJ2-7, with D perhaps TRBD2 (5 bases). This CDR3 region has 12 residues. V lost 3 bases and J 6 bases, leaving 10 bases between the germline ends. Germline values: CDR1 SGHKS, CDR2 YYEKEE (reference sequence). The CDR3 DNA reads as TGTGCCAGCAGCTCAAGGACTCGCGAGCAGTACTTC. This codes for CASSSRTREQYF.

The chain employs TRBV20-1 and TRBJ2-1; the match to TRBD2 covers 7 bases. The junction had 9 bases not matched to a gene; V was cut back by 7 bases and J by 0 bases. Germline CDR1 and CDR2: DFQATT and SNEGSKA (reference sequence). This CDR3 spans 15 amino acids. CDR3 bases: TGCAGTGTTTCTAGCGGATCGGGCTCCTACAATGAGCAGTTCTTC. Protein: CSVSSGSGSYNEQFF.

This rearrangement joins TRBV6-5 to TRBJ2-7; no clear D. Germline CDR1 and CDR2: MNHEY and SVGAGI. The CDR3 loop spans 17 amino acids. V was shortened by 7 bases and J by 2 bases, with 24 bases between the two germline ends. CDR3 sequence: CASNPLKSSPQPYEQYF. The CDR3 region has the DNA TGTGCCAGCAACCCTCTTAAAAGCAGTCCACAGCCCTACGAGCAGTACTTC.

Concerning this clonotype itself: A read error may explain this, as a much larger clone is one base away. The rearrangement joins TRBV29-1 to TRBJ1-3, with unresolved D. CDR3 length: 14 amino acids. V was trimmed by 4 bases and J by 0 bases, leaving 10 bases between them. Germline V gene data show CDR1 as SQVTM and CDR2 as ANQGSEA. DNA for the CDR3: TGCAGCGTTGGGAGGGATAGCTCTGGAAACACCATATATTTT. This translates into CSVGRDSSGNTIYF.

For this clonotype: Germline is not matched at one junction end, which may reflect a read error. V and J are TRBV4-3 and TRBJ2-3, with 10 bases that match TRBD2. CDR3 length: 16 residues. The germline CDR1 and CDR2 sequences are LGHNA and YSLEER. For the CDR3, the DNA is TGCGCCGGCAGCCAAGGTGGAGCGGGAGGGGAAGATACGCTGTATTTT. Translated, it gives CAGSQGGAGGEDTLYF.

Comment on this clonotype: One junction end disagrees with the germline gene, perhaps due to a read error. The J gene is TRBJ2-1, the V gene TRBV11-2, with 7 bases lining up with TRBD2. This CDR3 has 15 amino acids. Germline loops: CDR1 SGHAT, CDR2 FQNNGV. CDR3 protein: CANSLGPAGSNEQFF. As DNA, the CDR3 is TGTGCCAACAGCCTTGGACCAGCGGGATCTAATGAGCAGTTCTTC.

In this sample, this clonotype turned up many times. The CDR3 sequence is CSATDPGQGNTGNTIYF. CDR3 DNA: TGCAGTGCTACCGACCCGGGACAGGGTAACACTGGAAACACCATATATTTT. V is TRBV20-1 and J is TRBJ1-3; TRBD1 matches at 9 bases. Trimming cost V 4 bases and J 2 bases; bases outside gene matches: 12. The CDR3 is made up of 17 amino acids. The germline V gene has CDR1 DFQATT and CDR2 SNEGSKA (reference sequence).